The next 19 T cell receptor beta chains were all read from a single sample in a study of T cell clonotyping in hematopoietic cell transplantation. Measured with immunoSEQ multiplex PCR; TCRdb has only the in-frame clones, and not every one. The repertoire consists of 8,500 to 14,000 clones, with nearly 90% occurring once and the leading ten covering 15% to 20%. This specimen was PBMCs, taken 100 days after allogeneic stem cell transplant. The receptors come from a female patient over 55 who had an allogeneic stem cell transplant from an unrelated donor, so the T cells may come from the graft donor. Some clones in this sample may be carry-over from other donors' samples.

The genes are TRBV10-3 and TRBJ2-3; 9 nucleotides align to TRBD1. Germline V gene lookup returns CDR1 ENHRY and CDR2 SYGVKD. Trimming at V came to 3 bases and at J to 6 bases, leaving 7 bases not matched to a gene. The CDR3 is made up of 15 amino acids. CDR3 protein: CAISDLTGGGDTQYF. The CDR3 DNA reads as TGTGCCATCAGTGATTTGACAGGGGGAGGCGATACGCAGTATTTT.

The chain combines TRBV6-6 with TRBJ2-1; 11 nucleotides align to TRBD2. Germline CDR1 and CDR2: MNHNY and SVGAGI (reference sequence). The V segment lost 10 bases and the J segment 4 bases; nucleotides outside the gene matches: 9. The CDR3 is 15 amino acids. The DNA of the CDR3 is TGTGCCACCCATCAGGGGACTAGCGGTTACAATGAGCAGTTCTTC. Translated, it gives CATHQGTSGYNEQFF.

The chain recombines TRBV5-1 with TRBJ2-1; weak D call: TRBD2 (6 bases). Germline loops: CDR1 SGHRS, CDR2 YFSETQ. The CDR3 sequence is 13 residues long. V shed 4 bases and J shed 3 bases, with 8 bases lying between them. CDR3 bases: TGCGCCAGCAGCCTGGACTACTACAATGAGCAGTTCTTC. Encoded protein: CASSLDYYNEQFF. The entire variable domain, with the rest obtained from reference TRBV5-1 and TRBJ2-1, is as follows: KAGVTQTPRYLIKTRGQQVTLSCSPISGHRSVSWYQQTPGQGLQFLFEYFSETQRNKGNFPGRFSGRQFSNSRSEMNVSTLELGDSALYLCASSLDYYNEQFFGPGTRLTVL.

The chain employs TRBV6-5 and TRBJ1-2; D is uncertain. Germline V gene lookup returns CDR1 MNHEY and CDR2 SVGAGI. There are 14 residues in the CDR3. V was trimmed by 5 bases and J by 3 bases, leaving 13 bases between them. CDR3 protein: CASSVAAEDYGYTF. CDR3 bases: TGTGCCAGCAGTGTGGCAGCTGAAGACTATGGCTACACCTTC.

The V and J genes are TRBV10-1 and TRBJ2-5; possibly TRBD1 for D (5 bases). This CDR3 spans 14 amino acids. Trimming pared 6 bases from V and 5 bases from J, leaving 16 bases between. CDR1 and CDR2 from the germline V gene are WNHNN and SYGVQD (reference sequence). CDR3 in amino acids: CASRAAGLRETQYF. CDR3 sequence (DNA): TGCGCCAGCAGGGCGGCAGGGTTAAGGGAGACCCAGTACTTC.

The chain couples TRBV4-1 to TRBJ1-5; tentatively, D is TRBD1 (5 bases). Between the trimmed V and J ends, which lost 0 bases and 6 bases, there was a span of 12 bases. This CDR3 contains 15 residues. Germline V lookup: CDR1 MGHRA, CDR2 YSYEKL. The CDR3, as DNA: TGCGCCAGCAGCCAAGAACCAGGGTTAGCTCAGCCCCAGCATTTT. Its protein is CASSQEPGLAQPQHF.

The chain joins TRBV19 to TRBJ2-1; D is unresolved. The germline gives CDR1 LNHDA, CDR2 SQIVND (reference sequence). CDR3 length: 14 amino acids. The V end lost 3 bases, the J end lost 8 bases, and 14 bases lay between the germline ends. The CDR3 DNA is TGTGCCAGTAGTATTGGCACATGGGTGGATGAGCAGTTCTTC. This gives the protein CASSIGTWVDEQFF.

The chain employs TRBV7-9 and TRBJ2-7; D might be TRBD1 (6 bases). Germline V CDR1 and CDR2: SEHNR, FQNEAQ (reference sequence). V lost 5 bases to trimming and J lost 6 bases, with 14 bases between them. This CDR3 is built from 13 residues. The CDR3 region has the DNA TGTGCCAGCAGCCTTCGAACAGGGCCCGAGCAGTACTTC. Residues: CASSLRTGPEQYF.

This chain uses TRBV6-5 with TRBJ2-7; 10 nucleotides align to TRBD1. V was clipped by 7 bases and J by 4 bases; unmatched bases: 4. The CDR3 runs to 13 residues. Germline loops: CDR1 MNHEY, CDR2 SVGAGI. The CDR3 is CASTRDRGYEQYF. In DNA, the CDR3 is TGTGCCAGCACCCGGGACAGGGGTTACGAGCAGTACTTC.

V and J are TRBV28 and TRBJ2-2; D not certain. The CDR3 covers 16 residues. Trimming stripped 2 bases from V and 3 bases from J, with 13 bases between. CDR1 and CDR2 (germline): MDHEN, SYDVKM. Here the CDR3 DNA reads TGTGCCAGCAGTTTAATCGGCGACGGCTACACCGGGGAGCTGTTTTTT. Translation gives CASSLIGDGYTGELFF.

This clone was detected only once. The chain carries TRBV5-6 and TRBJ2-7, with 8 bases aligning to TRBD1. V shed 0 bases, J shed 0 bases, and the junction held 8 bases outside the gene matches. Germline V lookup: CDR1 SGHDT, CDR2 YYEEEE. The CDR3 loop spans 17 amino acids. The CDR3 DNA reads TGTGCCAGCAGCTTGGGGGACAGGCTGGGGAGCTCCTACGAGCAGTACTTC. Translating it yields CASSLGDRLGSSYEQYF.

The chain combines TRBV27 with TRBJ2-1; 7 bases align to TRBD1. The CDR3 sequence is 13 residues long. CDR1 and CDR2 (germline): MNHEY, SMNVEV (reference sequence). Unmatched junction bases numbered 2, after V lost 7 bases and J lost 2 bases. CDR3 loop: CASTGTAYNEQFF. Written as DNA, the CDR3 is TGTGCCAGCACCGGGACAGCCTACAATGAGCAGTTCTTC.

This chain uses TRBV30 with TRBJ2-3; 8 bases fit TRBD2. The germline V gene has CDR1 GTSNPN and CDR2 SVGIG (reference sequence). V trimming: 0 bases; J trimming: 2 bases; junction bases outside the gene matches: 7. The CDR3 length is 16 residues. The DNA of the CDR3 is TGTGCCTGGAGTGTCGCGACTAGCGTCCTCACAGATACGCAGTATTTT. This codes for CAWSVATSVLTDTQYF.

J is TRBJ1-5 and V is TRBV27; 8 nucleotides match TRBD1. V trimming: 7 bases; J trimming: 5 bases; junction bases outside the gene matches: 4. Germline CDR1 and CDR2: MNHEY and SMNVEV (reference sequence). The CDR3 is made up of 13 amino acids. The CDR3 DNA reads as TGTGCCAGCACCACAGGGGGGCATCAGCCCCAGCATTTT. Its translation: CASTTGGHQPQHF.

This chain links TRBV7-2 with TRBJ2-7, with D unresolved. Germline loops: CDR1 SGHTA, CDR2 FQGNSA. The V gene lost 0 bases and the J gene lost 7 bases, with 7 bases spanning the gap. The CDR3 sequence is 12 residues long. The CDR3 protein is CASSLALGEQYF. The CDR3 nucleotides are TGTGCCAGCAGCTTAGCTCTCGGGGAGCAGTACTTC. The full variable domain, rest sourced from reference TRBV7-2 and TRBJ2-7, is GAGVSQSPSNKVTEKGKDVELRCDPISGHTALYWYRQSLGQGLEFLIYFQGNSAPDKSGLPSDRFSAERTGGSVSTLTIQRTQQEDSAVYLCASSLALGEQYFGPGTRLTVT.

This clone was picked up one time. This CDR3 is CASISSPGAPGANVLTF. The CDR3 DNA follows: TGTGCCAGCATAAGTTCGCCGGGGGCCCCCGGGGCCAACGTCCTGACTTTC. The V and J genes are TRBV28 and TRBJ2-6; D may match TRBD1 or TRBD2 (6 bases each). Germline V gene data show CDR1 as MDHEN and CDR2 as SYDVKM. This CDR3 has 17 amino acids. The V gene lost 7 bases and the J gene lost 4 bases, with 20 bases spanning the gap.

The chain carries TRBV2 and TRBJ2-3; 7 nucleotides agree with TRBD1. With V trimmed by 4 bases and J by 0 bases, 4 bases remained unmatched. The germline CDR1 and CDR2 sequences are SNHLY and FYNNEI. This CDR3 is 15 amino acids long. The CDR3 DNA follows: TGTGCCAGCAGTGTCCGGGACAGTAGCACAGATACGCAGTATTTT. Translation: CASSVRDSSTDTQYF.

V and J are TRBV27 and TRBJ1-1; D is undetermined. The length of the CDR3 is 15 residues. Per germline, CDR1 MNHEY and CDR2 SMNVEV (reference sequence). Trimming shortened V by 5 bases and J by 1 base, and 14 bases separated the two germline ends. CDR3 loop: CASSLMASANTEAFF. The DNA of the CDR3 is TGTGCCAGCAGTCTTATGGCCAGCGCGAACACTGAAGCTTTCTTT.

V gene TRBV28 combines with J gene TRBJ1-5, with 7 nucleotides matching TRBD1. This CDR3 has 15 residues. The V and J ends lost 7 bases and 3 bases, in that order; junction bases with no gene match: 9. Germline V gene lookup returns CDR1 MDHEN and CDR2 SYDVKM. CDR3 bases: TGTGCCAGCACCTCAGGGGGGGATCTCAATCAGCCCCAGCATTTT. This translates into CASTSGGDLNQPQHF.